This T cell receptor (beta chain) came from a study of T cell repertoires in cytomegalovirus infection. This clonotype came up many times. V lost 0 bases and J lost 3; bases outside the gene matches: 6. This CDR3 has 16 residues. Germline V lookup: CDR1 DFQATT, CDR2 SNEGSKA (reference sequence). Each CDR3 protein gets one entry after TCRdb re-called the reads with MiXCR. The table lists roughly 500,000 distinct CDR3 sequences, 10% to 12% of them singletons. This TCR derives from a human donor in good health (CMV status not recorded). Some clones in this sample may be carry-over from other donors' samples. The chain is built from TRBV20-1 and TRBJ1-2; TRBD1 matches 11 bases. Specimen: PBMCs. The CDR3 DNA reads TGCAGTGCTAGAGATTCGCGGACAGGGGGCTACTATGGCTACACCTTC. This codes for CSARDSRTGGYYGYTF.